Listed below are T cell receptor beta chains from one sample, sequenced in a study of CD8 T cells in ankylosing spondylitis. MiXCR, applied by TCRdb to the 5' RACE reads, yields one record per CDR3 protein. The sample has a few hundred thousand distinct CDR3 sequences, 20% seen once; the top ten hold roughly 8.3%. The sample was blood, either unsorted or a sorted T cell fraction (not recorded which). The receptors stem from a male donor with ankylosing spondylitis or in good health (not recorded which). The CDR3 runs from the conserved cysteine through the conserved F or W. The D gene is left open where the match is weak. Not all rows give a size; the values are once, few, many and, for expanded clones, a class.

CASSLAETTDTQYF | TGCGCCAGCAGCTTGGCGGAGACCACAGATACGCAGTATTTT | NA | TRBV5-1 | NA | TRBJ2-3
CASSQEAGGFKETQYF | TGCGCCAGCAGCCAAGAAGCGGGGGGCTTCAAAGAGACCCAGTACTTC | TRBD2 | TRBV4-1 | NA | TRBJ2-5
CASSLEAIGTEAFF | TGCGCCAGCAGCTTGGAAGCGATTGGCACTGAAGCTTTCTTT | NA | TRBV5-1 | few | TRBJ1-1
CASTRTGGAGELFF | TGTGCCAGCACGCGGACAGGGGGCGCCGGGGAGCTGTTTTTT | TRBD1 | TRBV11-1 | many | TRBJ2-2
CASSLYRENSPLHF | TGTGCCAGCAGTTTATACAGGGAGAATTCACCCCTCCACTTT | NA | TRBV27 | few | TRBJ1-6
CASSYVAGGVTDTQYF | TGTGCCAGCAGTTACGTAGCGGGGGGCGTGACAGATACGCAGTATTTT | TRBD2 | TRBV12-3/TRBV12-4 | NA | TRBJ2-3
CASSWGLASTGELFF | TGCGCCAGCAGCTGGGGACTAGCGAGCACCGGGGAGCTGTTTTTT | TRBD2 | TRBV5-1 | NA | TRBJ2-2
CASSETLVTVSYNEQFF | TGTGCCAGCAGTGAAACTTTAGTCACAGTTTCCTACAATGAGCAGTTCTTC | NA | TRBV6-1 | NA | TRBJ2-1
CSARVAGWGGTEAFF | TGCAGTGCTAGAGTGGCAGGATGGGGGGGCACTGAAGCTTTCTTT | NA | TRBV20-1 | few | TRBJ1-1
CSAPIAGNQETQYF | TGCAGCGCTCCAATAGCGGGGAACCAAGAGACCCAGTACTTC | TRBD2 | TRBV29-1 | NA | TRBJ2-5
CASSLGQKNIQYF | TGTGCCAGCAGCTTAGGACAGAAAAACATTCAGTACTTC | NA | TRBV5-6 | NA | TRBJ2-4
CASSEAGGRQPQHF | TGTGCCAGCAGTGAAGCGGGGGGAAGACAGCCCCAGCATTTT | NA | TRBV6-1 | NA | TRBJ1-5
CASSLDPLNTGELFF | TGTGCCAGCAGCTTAGACCCGCTAAACACCGGGGAGCTGTTTTTT | NA | TRBV7-3 | NA | TRBJ2-2
CASSFGTELASGANVLTF | TGTGCCAGCAGCTTCGGGACAGAGCTTGCCTCTGGGGCCAACGTCCTGACTTTC | TRBD1 | TRBV7-3 | NA | TRBJ2-6
CASSSDRGRATEAFF | TGCGCCAGCAGCTCCGACAGGGGGCGCGCCACTGAAGCTTTCTTT | TRBD1 | TRBV5-1 | NA | TRBJ1-1
CASSLRLATDTQYF | TGTGCCAGCAGCCTAAGACTAGCCACAGATACGCAGTATTTT | TRBD2 | TRBV11-2 | few | TRBJ2-3
CASGGTSGPAGTQYF | TGTGCCAGTGGCGGGACTAGCGGGCCAGCGGGGACCCAGTACTTC | TRBD2 | TRBV3-1 | many | TRBJ2-5
CASSWNFPMNTEAFF | TGTGCCAGCAGCTGGAATTTCCCGATGAACACTGAAGCTTTCTTT | NA | TRBV5-5 | NA | TRBJ1-1
CASRARAGTSRVQYF | TGTGCCAGCAGAGCTAGGGCCGGGACTAGTCGAGTGCAGTATTTT | TRBD2 | TRBV7-9 | NA | TRBJ2-3
CASSTVGIDGYTF | TGTGCCAGCAGTACTGTAGGCATCGATGGCTACACCTTC | NA | TRBV6-5 | few | TRBJ1-2
CSARTLGTSGTPEQFF | TGCAGTGCTAGAACCCTCGGGACTAGCGGGACGCCTGAGCAGTTCTTC | TRBD2 | TRBV20-1 | few | TRBJ2-1
CASSSADRAIGEKLFF | TGTGCCAGCAGTTCCGCAGACAGGGCGATCGGAGAAAAACTGTTTTTT | TRBD1 | TRBV28 | few | TRBJ1-4
CASSQAGQGFHGYTF | TGTGCCAGCAGCCAGGCGGGACAGGGATTTCATGGCTACACCTTC | TRBD1 | TRBV3-1 | NA | TRBJ1-2
CSVLTLAGRGETQYF | TGCAGCGTGTTAACCCTAGCGGGTCGGGGGGAGACCCAGTACTTC | TRBD2 | TRBV29-1 | few | TRBJ2-5
CATRSQGTDTQYF | TGTGCCACCCGTTCCCAGGGAACAGATACGCAGTATTTT | NA | TRBV28 | NA | TRBJ2-3
CASSLARAGAEAFF | TGTGCCAGCAGCTTGGCACGGGCAGGGGCAGAAGCTTTCTTT | NA | TRBV5-6 | many | TRBJ1-1
CASSYSGGAGEQFF | TGTGCCAGCAGTTATAGCGGGGGGGCCGGTGAGCAGTTCTTC | TRBD2 | TRBV12-3/TRBV12-4 | NA | TRBJ2-1
CSARQKDNSPLHF | TGCAGTGCTAGGCAGAAAGATAATTCACCCCTCCACTTT | NA | TRBV20-1 | few | TRBJ1-6
CASSLVGDQETQYF | TGCGCCAGCAGCTTGGTGGGGGATCAAGAGACCCAGTACTTC | NA | TRBV5-1 | few | TRBJ2-5
CASSQGADSPLHF | TGTGCCAGCAGCCAGGGGGCCGATTCACCCCTCCACTTT | NA | TRBV4-2 | many | TRBJ1-6
CSVEDGPRAFF | TGCAGTGTTGAAGATGGGCCTAGGGCTTTCTTT | NA | TRBV20-1 | NA | TRBJ1-1
CASSLPQGALETQYF | TGCGCCAGCAGCTTACCTCAGGGGGCACTTGAGACCCAGTACTTC | TRBD1 | TRBV5-1 | NA | TRBJ2-5
CASSLSINYGYTF | TGTGCCAGCAGCTTGTCCATAAACTATGGCTACACCTTC | NA | TRBV7-2 | few | TRBJ1-2
CASSYEGETQYF | TGTGCCAGCAGTTACGAGGGAGAGACCCAGTACTTC | NA | TRBV6-6 | once | TRBJ2-5
CSVKTGSNEKLFF | TGCAGTGTCAAGACAGGGTCTAATGAAAAACTGTTTTTT | TRBD1 | TRBV20-1 | few | TRBJ1-4
CASTPEELFF | TGTGCCAGCACGCCGGAAGAGCTGTTTTTT | NA | TRBV21-1 | once | TRBJ2-2
CASSLGTASMAYTF | TGTGCCAGCAGTTTAGGGACAGCATCTATGGCCTACACCTTC | NA | TRBV12-3/TRBV12-4 | NA | TRBJ1-2
CASSSRGADTQYF | TGTGCCAGCAGTTCCCGGGGGGCAGATACGCAGTATTTT | TRBD2 | TRBV28 | many | TRBJ2-3
CASSLKAGLSNEQFF | TGTGCCAGTAGTCTCAAGGCGGGACTGAGCAATGAGCAGTTCTTC | NA | TRBV19 | few | TRBJ2-1
CASSLRGIRAGELFF | TGTGCCAGCAGTTTAAGAGGGATCCGGGCCGGGGAGCTGTTTTTT | NA | TRBV28 | few | TRBJ2-2
CASSQVASGRYNEQFF | TGTGCCAGCAGCCAAGTCGCTAGCGGGAGGTACAATGAGCAGTTCTTC | TRBD2 | TRBV3-1 | many | TRBJ2-1
CASSSTGREVDEQFF | TGCGCCAGCAGCTCTACAGGGAGGGAGGTCGATGAGCAGTTCTTC | NA | TRBV5-1 | few | TRBJ2-1
CSARDPVGGDEKLFF | TGCAGTGCTAGAGATCCGGTGGGTGGAGATGAAAAACTGTTTTTT | NA | TRBV20-1 | NA | TRBJ1-4
CASRTQGQNTDTQYF | TGTGCCAGCAGGACTCAGGGACAGAACACAGATACGCAGTATTTT | TRBD1 | TRBV6-1 | NA | TRBJ2-3
CASSELGASGELADTQYF | TGTGCCAGCAGTGAATTGGGGGCTAGCGGGGAGCTGGCAGATACGCAGTATTTT | TRBD2 | TRBV25-1 | NA | TRBJ2-3
CASSLVGGGRNNEQFF | TGTGCCAGCAGCTTAGTTGGGGGAGGTAGGAACAATGAGCAGTTCTTC | NA | TRBV7-9 | NA | TRBJ2-1
CASRQGGVIGSEQFF | TGTGCCAGCAGACAGGGGGGGGTTATTGGAAGTGAGCAGTTCTTC | NA | TRBV7-3 | few | TRBJ2-1
CATSEGEEKLFF | TGTGCCACCAGCGAGGGAGAAGAAAAACTGTTTTTT | NA | TRBV15 | many | TRBJ1-4
CASSRKGATGYTF | TGTGCCAGCAGCCGGAAGGGGGCCACGGGCTACACCTTC | TRBD1 | TRBV3-1 | few | TRBJ1-2
CATSDLEAGSYNEQFF | TGTGCCACCAGTGACCTAGAAGCGGGCTCCTACAATGAGCAGTTCTTC | NA | TRBV24-1 | NA | TRBJ2-1
CASSIYGGGGNTEAFF | TGTGCCAGCAGCATCTACGGCGGGGGCGGTAACACTGAAGCTTTCTTT | NA | TRBV9 | NA | TRBJ1-1
CSARDTRLAGAGELFF | TGCAGTGCTAGAGATACGAGACTAGCGGGAGCCGGGGAGCTGTTTTTT | TRBD2 | TRBV20-1 | NA | TRBJ2-2
CASSLQDTQYF | TGCGCCAGCAGCTTACAAGATACGCAGTATTTT | NA | TRBV5-1 | many | TRBJ2-3
CASSTGTVNTEAFF | TGTGCCAGCAGCACCGGGACGGTGAACACTGAAGCTTTCTTT | NA | TRBV5-1 | many | TRBJ1-1
CSALGAGNQPQHF | TGCAGTGCTCTCGGCGCAGGGAATCAGCCCCAGCATTTT | NA | TRBV20-1 | few | TRBJ1-5
CASTLTGGETGELFF | TGCGCCAGCACTTTGACAGGGGGCGAGACCGGGGAGCTGTTTTTT | TRBD1 | TRBV5-1 | NA | TRBJ2-2
CASSEFQGTVGYTF | TGTGCCAGCAGTGAATTTCAGGGGACGGTTGGCTACACCTTC | NA | TRBV25-1 | NA | TRBJ1-2
CASSQVLTGPETQYF | TGTGCCAGCAGCCAGGTATTGACAGGGCCAGAGACCCAGTACTTC | TRBD1 | TRBV3-1 | NA | TRBJ2-5
CASSQTRDTEQFF | TGTGCCAGCAGCCAGACTAGGGATACTGAGCAGTTCTTC | NA | TRBV3-1 | many | TRBJ2-1
CASSLDLGAETEAFF | TGTGCCAGCAGCTTAGATCTGGGGGCGGAGACTGAAGCTTTCTTT | NA | TRBV7-9 | NA | TRBJ1-1